This is a list of T cell receptor beta chains from one sample in a study of T-cell reconstitution after alpha-beta-depleted transplantation in children. Using its own MiXCR run on the PCR reads, TCRdb lists one record per CDR3 protein. The top ten clones hold around 0.79% of a sample with 670,000 or so distinct CDR3 sequences, 13% of them seen once. The sequencing used PBMCs, collected before TCRalphabeta/CD19-depleted stem cell transplant. These receptors all come from a girl aged 2 to 10 with congenital amegakaryocytic thrombocytopenia, due to receive a stem cell transplant. CDR3s include the opening cysteine and the closing phenylalanine or tryptophan. D genes are given only for firm matches. Clone sizes are given selectively: once, few, many, or a class where the clone is expanded.

size	D	V	J	CDR3	DNA
many	-	TRBV28	TRBJ1-5	CASREVGNQPQHF	TGTGCCAGCCGGGAGGTGGGCAATCAGCCCCAGCATTTT
many	TRBD2	TRBV9	TRBJ2-5	CASSATLAGGETQYF	TGTGCCAGCAGCGCGACACTAGCGGGAGGAGAGACCCAGTACTTC
once	-	TRBV20-1	TRBJ2-7	CRARGWHITTRVVSYEQYF	TGCAGGGCTAGAGGTTGGCACATAACGACGAGGGTGGTCTCCTACGAGCAGTACTTC
many	TRBD2	TRBV28	TRBJ2-5	CASSLTSGIKETQYF	TGTGCCAGCAGTTTAACTAGCGGGATAAAAGAGACCCAGTACTTC
many	TRBD2	TRBV20-1	TRBJ2-2	CSADHPGGNGELFF	TGCAGTGCTGACCACCCGGGAGGAAACGGGGAGCTGTTTTTT
many	-	TRBV5-1	TRBJ2-1	CASSLGDNEQFF	TGCGCCAGCAGCTTGGGGGACAATGAGCAGTTCTTC
many	-	TRBV4-1	TRBJ2-7	CASSQDDRSYEQYF	TGCGCCAGCAGCCAAGATGACAGATCATACGAGCAGTACTTC
many	TRBD2	TRBV24-1	TRBJ2-1	CATSEPTSGSLNEQFF	TGTGCCACCAGTGAGCCGACTAGCGGGAGTCTTAATGAGCAGTTCTTC
many	-	TRBV5-6	TRBJ2-2	CASSPPAVNTGELFF	TGTGCCAGCAGCCCTCCGGCAGTGAACACCGGGGAGCTGTTTTTT
many	-	TRBV29-1	TRBJ2-5	CSVVDGGQETQYF	TGCAGCGTTGTAGATGGCGGACAAGAGACCCAGTACTTC
many	-	TRBV20-1	TRBJ2-3	CSARDDPGDTDTQYF	TGCAGTGCTAGAGATGACCCGGGAGACACAGATACGCAGTATTTT
many	TRBD2	TRBV5-1	TRBJ2-1	CASSLVGTSGSGNEQFF	TGCGCCAGCAGCTTGGTGGGTACTAGCGGGAGTGGAAATGAGCAGTTCTTC
many	-	TRBV7-6	TRBJ1-1	CASGELDTEAFF	TGTGCCAGCGGAGAGCTGGACACTGAAGCTTTCTTT
-	TRBD2	TRBV5-6	TRBJ2-3	CASSRMTSVGTDTQYF	TGTGCCAGCAGCCGCATGACTAGCGTTGGCACAGATACGCAGTATTTT
few	-	TRBV12-3/TRBV12-4	TRBJ2-7	CASRSTGSYEQYF	TGTGCCAGCAGATCCACAGGGAGCTACGAGCAGTACTTC
many	-	TRBV7-2	TRBJ2-3	CASSPFHQVQYF	TGTGCCAGCAGCCCCTTCCACCAGGTTCAGTATTTT
-	-	TRBV19	TRBJ1-3	CASSMWTAGNTIYF	TGTGCCAGTAGTATGTGGACAGCTGGAAACACCATATATTTT
few	TRBD1	TRBV12-5	TRBJ1-5	CASGGQGNQPQHF	TGTGCTAGTGGGGGACAGGGCAATCAGCCCCAGCATTTT
-	TRBD1	TRBV29-1	TRBJ2-5	CSVGPTGVRETQYF	TGCAGCGTTGGACCGACAGGGGTCAGAGAGACCCAGTACTTC
many	TRBD2	TRBV5-1	TRBJ2-1	CASSLALAAFYNEQFF	TGCGCCAGCAGCTTGGCCCTAGCGGCATTCTACAATGAGCAGTTCTTC
-	-	TRBV11-2	TRBJ2-1	CASSPPGGSHVEQFF	TGTGCCAGCAGCCCCCCTGGGGGTTCCCACGTTGAGCAGTTCTTC
many	-	TRBV5-1	TRBJ2-1	CASSLEAKSYNEQFF	TGCGCCAGCAGCTTGGAGGCTAAATCCTACAATGAGCAGTTCTTC
-	-	TRBV7-9	TRBJ2-1	CASSLLVAGSEQFF	TGTGCCAGCAGCTTATTGGTAGCAGGGAGTGAGCAGTTCTTC
-	-	TRBV6-5	TRBJ2-7	CASSDDGYEQYF	TGTGCCAGCAGCGACGACGGCTACGAGCAGTACTTC